The T cell receptor beta chain described here comes from a study of T-cell reconstitution after alpha-beta-depleted transplantation in children. This clonotype was counted between two and nine times. Germline CDR1 is MNHEY and CDR2 is SVGAGI. The CDR3 loop spans 16 amino acids. V was pared by 2 bases and J by 5 bases, with 6 bases of the junction left unmatched. Preparing the TCRbeta library involved the use of unique molecular identifiers. From the PCR reads, TCRdb called clonotypes with MiXCR, one entry per CDR3 protein. The sample shows over 150,000 distinct CDR3 sequences, approximately 15% of them seen only once.

Specimen: PBMCs from the stem cell graft donor, collected from the stem cell graft. The rearrangement joins TRBV6-5 to TRBJ2-2; TRBD1 agrees at 9 bases. The TCR originated in a human donor who donated a stem cell graft to a child with acute lymphoblastic leukemia. Here the CDR3 DNA reads TGTGCCAGCAGTTACCAAAACAGGGGGCGGACCGGGGAGCTGTTTTTT. It is translated as CASSYQNRGRTGELFF.